The entry below gives a single T cell receptor beta chain sequence along with its context. This sample stems from a study of human T cells and chemical hapten exposure. Time point: pre-sensitization, week 0. Treatment specified: therapeutic diphenylcyclopropenone sensitization with weekly scalp DPC. CDR1 and CDR2 from the germline V gene are SGHAT and FQDESV (reference sequence). This CDR3 has 17 residues. The germline V and J ends were trimmed by 5 bases and 2 bases, with 21 bases remaining between them. TCRdb ran MiXCR on the RACE reads and lists one entry per CDR3 protein. The sample carries fewer than 70,000 distinct CDR3 sequences, approximately 9.9% recorded once.

The source material was whole blood, sampled in connection with sensitization to the hapten diphenylcyclopropenone (DPC). This TCR was sampled from a woman aged 50 to 60 with alopecia areata. Some clones in this sample may be carry-over from other donors' samples. This chain links TRBV11-1 with TRBJ2-5; D may match TRBD1 or TRBD2 (5 bases each). CDR3 loop: CASSLDGQGREQETQYF. The CDR3 DNA reads as TGTGCCAGCAGCCTCGATGGGCAGGGAAGGGAGCAAGAGACCCAGTACTTC.